The rows below give T cell receptor beta chains drawn from one sample of a study of blood T cell repertoires in COVID-19. Using immunoSEQ multiplex PCR, the repertoire was profiled, and TCRdb retains in-frame clones only, with some absent. The table records about 86,000 clones, around four fifths of them present only once. Sequenced input: peripheral blood. Receptors were obtained from a woman over 75 with active or convalescent COVID-19. CDR3s include the opening cysteine and the closing phenylalanine or tryptophan. A D gene is named only where the DNA matches it firmly. Rows may omit the clone size; those that give it use once, few, many or a size class.

CDR3nt	CDR3aa	j_gene	d_gene	v_gene	abundance
TGTGCCAGCAGCACGCTAGCGGGGGGCAATTACAATGAGCAGTTCTTC	CASSTLAGGNYNEQFF	TRBJ2-1	TRBD2	TRBV7-8	-
TGTGCCAGCAGTCGACAGGGGGGGGGAAACACCATATATTTT	CASSRQGGGNTIYF	TRBJ1-3	TRBD1	TRBV28	-
TGTGCCAGCAGCTTCGGGGGGGAAGTATCGAATGAGCAGTTCTTC	CASSFGGEVSNEQFF	TRBJ2-1	TRBD2	TRBV13	once
TGTGCCAGCAGCTTAGCGCGCAAGAACACTGAAGCTTTCTTT	CASSLARKNTEAFF	TRBJ1-1	-	TRBV7-9	-
TGTGCCAGCAGTTTGGGACAGGGGGTTTCACCCCTCCACTTT	CASSLGQGVSPLHF	TRBJ1-6	TRBD1	TRBV6-6	once
TGCGCCAGCAGCTTGGGCTACGGGACAGGGTACAATGAGCAGTTCTTC	CASSLGYGTGYNEQFF	TRBJ2-1	TRBD1	TRBV5-1	-
TGTGCCAGCAGCGTAGAAGGGGGAGCGAGGGGCTACACCTTC	CASSVEGGARGYTF	TRBJ1-2	-	TRBV9	-
TGCGCCAGCAGCCGTCGAGAAGACTGGAACTCCTACAATGAGCAGTTCTTC	CASSRREDWNSYNEQFF	TRBJ2-1	-	TRBV4-1	-
TGTGCCAGTAGTATGAGGCAGGGGCATGGCTACACCTTC	CASSMRQGHGYTF	TRBJ1-2	-	TRBV19	-
TGCGCCAGCAGCCTTAGCGGGGGGGCCCACAATGAGCAGTTCTTC	CASSLSGGAHNEQFF	TRBJ2-1	TRBD2	TRBV4-3	-
TGTGCCAGCTCACCCGGGACAGAAAGCAATCAGCCCCAGCATTTT	CASSPGTESNQPQHF	TRBJ1-5	TRBD1	TRBV18	few
TGTGCCAGCAGCTACACAGGGGATGGCTACACCTTC	CASSYTGDGYTF	TRBJ1-2	TRBD1	TRBV7-9	-
TGTGCCAGCAGTCCGGACACCAAGAACACTGAAGCTTTCTTT	CASSPDTKNTEAFF	TRBJ1-1	-	TRBV28	-
TGCGCCAGCAGCTTGGACAGGGTCTCCTACGAGCAGTACTTC	CASSLDRVSYEQYF	TRBJ2-7	-	TRBV5-1	-
TGTGCCAGCAGCGTAGACGTCGGACAGGGAACTAATGAAAAACTGTTTTTT	CASSVDVGQGTNEKLFF	TRBJ1-4	TRBD1	TRBV9	-
TGTGCCAGCAGTGCAGGGATTGGGGAGCAGTTCTTC	CASSAGIGEQFF	TRBJ2-1	-	TRBV7-2	few
TGTGCCAGCAGCTTGGCCCCTAGCGGGTACAATGAGCAGTTCTTC	CASSLAPSGYNEQFF	TRBJ2-1	TRBD2	TRBV5-6	-
TGTGCCAGCAGCACCACTAGCGGGGTCTACAATGAGCAGTTCTTC	CASSTTSGVYNEQFF	TRBJ2-1	TRBD2	TRBV11-3	once
TGTGCCAGCAGTAACAGCCATCAGCCCCAGCATTTT	CASSNSHQPQHF	TRBJ1-5	-	TRBV6-2/TRBV6-3	-
TGTGCCAGCTCACCGTCCGGGAACCACAATGAGCAGTTCTTC	CASSPSGNHNEQFF	TRBJ2-1	-	TRBV18	once
TGTGCCAGCAGTTTAGGGTCCCGGAGGTTTGAGCAGTACTTC	CASSLGSRRFEQYF	TRBJ2-7	-	TRBV6-2/TRBV6-3	-
TGTGCCAGCAGTTGGGTGATCAGGGTGGACACTGAAGCTTTCTTT	CASSWVIRVDTEAFF	TRBJ1-1	-	TRBV28	once
TGTGCCAGCAGCCAAGGGGACAGGGGGAATCAGCCCCAGCATTTT	CASSQGDRGNQPQHF	TRBJ1-5	TRBD1	TRBV4-2	-
TGTGCCAGCAGGGCAGGGAGGACTAATGAAAAACTGTTTTTT	CASRAGRTNEKLFF	TRBJ1-4	-	TRBV28	-
TGTGCCAGCAGCTCTAGGGCCTCGGGGTGGGATGAGCAGTTCTTC	CASSSRASGWDEQFF	TRBJ2-1	-	TRBV5-4	many
TGTGCCACCAGCAGACTAGCGGGCTTGCCTGAGCAGTTCTTC	CATSRLAGLPEQFF	TRBJ2-1	TRBD2	TRBV15	-
TGTGCCTGGAGTGTACCCGGGACTAGCAACTACGAGCAGTACTTC	CAWSVPGTSNYEQYF	TRBJ2-7	TRBD2	TRBV30	once
TGTGCCAGCAGTAGGACTAGCGGGGGATTCGGGGAGCTGTTTTTT	CASSRTSGGFGELFF	TRBJ2-2	TRBD2	TRBV28	-
TGTGCCAGCAGCTCACCCCGGGACAGCGCCACAGATACGCAGTATTTT	CASSSPRDSATDTQYF	TRBJ2-3	TRBD1	TRBV5-4	once
TGTGCCAGCAGTCAAAGGTACAGCAACTATGGCTACACCTTC	CASSQRYSNYGYTF	TRBJ1-2	-	TRBV28	-
TGTGCCAGCTCGCCGGACAGAAATAATTCACCCCTCCACTTT	CASSPDRNNSPLHF	TRBJ1-6	-	TRBV18	-
-	CASSLVGQGASEYF	TRBJ2-7	-	TRBV5-1	-
TGTGCCAGCAGCCGGGGACAATTCACAGATACGCAGTATTTT	CASSRGQFTDTQYF	TRBJ2-3	-	TRBV6-6	-
TGTGCCGGTAGCGGGGGGCGGACAGATACGCAGTATTTT	CAGSGGRTDTQYF	TRBJ2-3	TRBD2	TRBV2	-
TGTGCCAGCTCACCCTTTAGCGGGACACGAGATACGCAGTATTTT	CASSPFSGTRDTQYF	TRBJ2-3	TRBD2	TRBV18	-
TGTGCCAGCCGGGGACAGGCGTATAGCAATCAGCCCCAGCATTTT	CASRGQAYSNQPQHF	TRBJ1-5	TRBD1	TRBV2	-
TGTGCCAGTAGCAAGGACAGGGGATACGAGCAGTACTTC	CASSKDRGYEQYF	TRBJ2-7	TRBD1	TRBV19	-
TGTGCCAGCAGCTTGGCTAGCCAAGATGAGCAGTTCTTC	CASSLASQDEQFF	TRBJ2-1	-	TRBV7-9	-
TGTGCCAGCAGCGGGGTCTCCGCGGGAGCGGGCAATGAGCAGTTCTTC	CASSGVSAGAGNEQFF	TRBJ2-1	TRBD2	TRBV9	-
TGTGCCAGCAGCCGCGGGGACAGAAGGACTGAAGCTTTCTTT	CASSRGDRRTEAFF	TRBJ1-1	TRBD1	TRBV28	-
TGTGCCATCAGTGACTCCGGACTAGCGGGAGGAGAGACCCAGTACTTC	CAISDSGLAGGETQYF	TRBJ2-5	TRBD2	TRBV10-3	-